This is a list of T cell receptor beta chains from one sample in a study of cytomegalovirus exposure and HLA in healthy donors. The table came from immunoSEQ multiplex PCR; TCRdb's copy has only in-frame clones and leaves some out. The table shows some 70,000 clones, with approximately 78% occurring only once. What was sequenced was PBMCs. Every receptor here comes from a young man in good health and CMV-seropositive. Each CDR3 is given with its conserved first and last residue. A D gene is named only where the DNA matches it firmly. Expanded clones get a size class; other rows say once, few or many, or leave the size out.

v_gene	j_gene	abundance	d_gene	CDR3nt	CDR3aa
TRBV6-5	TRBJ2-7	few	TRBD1	TGTGCCAGCAGTCCAACAGGGGGCAAGTACGAGCAGTACTTC	CASSPTGGKYEQYF
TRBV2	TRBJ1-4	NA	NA	TGTGCCAGCAGCGGGAGAGATGCAACTAATGAAAAACTGTTTTTT	CASSGRDATNEKLFF
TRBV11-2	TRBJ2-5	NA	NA	TGTGCCAGCAGCTTAGGAACTGAGACCCAGTACTTC	CASSLGTETQYF
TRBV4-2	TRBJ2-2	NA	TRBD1	TGTGCCAGCAGTGTGGGACAGGGGGATGCCGGGGAGCTGTTTTTT	CASSVGQGDAGELFF
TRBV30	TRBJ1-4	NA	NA	TGTGCCTGGAGTGAAGCGACTGAAAAACTGTTTTTT	CAWSEATEKLFF
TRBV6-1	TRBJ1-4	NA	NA	TGTGCCAGCAGTGAAGGGCGCCAGGAAGGATGGGAAAAACTGTTTTTT	CASSEGRQEGWEKLFF
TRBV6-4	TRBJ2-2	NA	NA	TGTGCCAGCAGTGAACAGGGAAATACCGGGGAGCTGTTTTTT	CASSEQGNTGELFF
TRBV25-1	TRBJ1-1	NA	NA	TGTGCCAGCAGTGATACTGGTATGAACACTGAAGCTTTCTTT	CASSDTGMNTEAFF
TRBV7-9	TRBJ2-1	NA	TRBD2	TGTGCCAGCAGCTTAGGGACTAGCGGGGGGGATGAGCAGTTCTTC	CASSLGTSGGDEQFF
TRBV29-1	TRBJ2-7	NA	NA	TGCAGCGTTGCGGAGAGCTCCTACGAGCAGTACTTC	CSVAESSYEQYF
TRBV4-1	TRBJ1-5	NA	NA	TGCGCCAGCAGCCAAGAAAGGGGGAGCAATCAGCCCCAGCATTTT	CASSQERGSNQPQHF
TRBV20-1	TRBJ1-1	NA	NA	TGCAGTGCTAGCCCGGGGACTGAAGCTTTCTTT	CSASPGTEAFF
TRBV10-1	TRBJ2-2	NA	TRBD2	TGCGCCAGCAGCGGGACTAGCGGGACCGGGGAGCTGTTTTTT	CASSGTSGTGELFF
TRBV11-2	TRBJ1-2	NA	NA	TGTGCCAGCAGCTCTAACAGGGAGACCTACACCTTC	CASSSNRETYTF
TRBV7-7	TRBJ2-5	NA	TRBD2	TGTGCTAGCAGCCTCGGACTAGCGGGGGCTACCAAAGAGACCCAGTACTTC	CASSLGLAGATKETQYF
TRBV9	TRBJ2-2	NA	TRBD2	TGTGCCAGCAGCGTAGCAGCGGGGGGGCCCCCGAACACCGGGGAGCTGTTTTTT	CASSVAAGGPPNTGELFF
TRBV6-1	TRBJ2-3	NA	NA	TGTGCCAGCAGTGAGACATCTAGCACAGATACGCAGTATTTT	CASSETSSTDTQYF
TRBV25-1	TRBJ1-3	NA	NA	TGTGCCAGCAGTGTAGGAGGTGTTGACACCATATATTTT	CASSVGGVDTIYF
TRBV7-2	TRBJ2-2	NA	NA	TGTGCCAGCAGCCCCCCAGGACTTAACACCGGGGAGCTGTTTTTT	CASSPPGLNTGELFF
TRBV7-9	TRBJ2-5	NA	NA	TGTGCCAGCAGCCCCGAACGGGGCCTAAGCGGGGAGACCCAGTACTTC	CASSPERGLSGETQYF
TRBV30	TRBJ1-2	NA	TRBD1	TGTGCCTGGGAGGGACAGGGGAAAACCTATGGCTACACCTTC	CAWEGQGKTYGYTF
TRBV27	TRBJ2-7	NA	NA	TGTGCCAGCAGTTCAGGCCTCGAGCAGTACTTC	CASSSGLEQYF
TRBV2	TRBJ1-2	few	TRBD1	TGTGCCAGCAGACCCACTTCGGGGGACAGGGTCTATGGCTACACCTTC	CASRPTSGDRVYGYTF
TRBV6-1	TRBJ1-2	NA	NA	TGTGCCAGCAGTGATCAGGGCCTCTATGGCTACACCTTC	CASSDQGLYGYTF
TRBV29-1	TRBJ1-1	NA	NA	TGCAGCGTTGATGATTCCTCCCAGGGCACTGAAGCTTTCTTT	CSVDDSSQGTEAFF
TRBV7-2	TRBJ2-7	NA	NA	TGTGCCAGCAGCTCCAGGGAAGCGTACGAGCAGTACTTC	CASSSREAYEQYF
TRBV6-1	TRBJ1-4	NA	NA	TGTGCCAGCAGCGCCAGGGCTTGGAATGAAAAACTGTTTTTT	CASSARAWNEKLFF
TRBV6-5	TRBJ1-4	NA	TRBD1	TGTGCCAGCAGTTACCAGGGGGGTTGGGATGAAAAACTGTTTTTT	CASSYQGGWDEKLFF
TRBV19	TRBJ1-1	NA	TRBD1	TGTGCCAGTAGTCAGGGACAGAGTGAGGCTTTCTTT	CASSQGQSEAFF
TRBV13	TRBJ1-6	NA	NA	TGTGCCAGCAGCAGCCAGGAACCCTATTCACCCCTCCACTTT	CASSSQEPYSPLHF
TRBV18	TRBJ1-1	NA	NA	TGTGCCAGCTCACCAGCTCCCCGAGGTGAAGCTTTCTTT	CASSPAPRGEAFF
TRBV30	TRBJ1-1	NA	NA	TGTGCCTGGCGCCGACGGGGGGATCAGGCTTTCTTT	CAWRRRGDQAFF
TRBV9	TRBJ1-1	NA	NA	TGTGCCAGCAGCGACCGGTACGAAGCTTTCTTT	CASSDRYEAFF
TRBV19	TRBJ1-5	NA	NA	TGTGCCAGTAGTCCCCCGGGGGGGCCCCAGCATTTT	CASSPPGGPQHF
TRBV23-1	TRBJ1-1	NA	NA	TGCGCCAGCAGGACCCCGGGATTAGCTGAAGCTTTCTTT	CASRTPGLAEAFF
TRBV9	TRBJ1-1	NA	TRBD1	TGTGCCAGCAGCGTAGAAGCAGGGGGCACTGAAGCTTTCTTT	CASSVEAGGTEAFF
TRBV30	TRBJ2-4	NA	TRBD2	TGTGCCTGGAGTGGGATTAGCGGGGGAAACATTCAGTACTTC	CAWSGISGGNIQYF
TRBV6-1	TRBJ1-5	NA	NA	TGTGCCAGCAGTGTGGACCAGGGGTGGAATCAGCCCCAGCATTTT	CASSVDQGWNQPQHF
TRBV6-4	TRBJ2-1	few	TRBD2	TGTGCCAGCAGTGACACCCCGGGGGGAGGGCCTCACAATGAGCAGTTCTTC	CASSDTPGGGPHNEQFF
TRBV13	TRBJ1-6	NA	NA	TGTGCCAGCAGCAAGACAAGAAATAATTCACCCCTCCACTTT	CASSKTRNNSPLHF
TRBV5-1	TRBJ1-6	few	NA	TGCGCCAGCAGCTTGGATGCAGATTCACCCCTCCACTTT	CASSLDADSPLHF
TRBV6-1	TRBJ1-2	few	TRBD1	TGTGCCAGCGGGGGACAGGGTGAGTCCAACTATGGCTACACCTTC	CASGGQGESNYGYTF
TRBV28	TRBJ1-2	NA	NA	TGTGCCAGCAGCGGGTGGGACTCAGGGTACACCTTC	CASSGWDSGYTF
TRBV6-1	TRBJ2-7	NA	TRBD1	TGTGCCAGCAGTGGTGGAATAGGACAGGGGGGCCACGAGCAGTACTTC	CASSGGIGQGGHEQYF
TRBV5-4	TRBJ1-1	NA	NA	TGTGCCAGCAGCTTGATGGGGGGGCGAACGGTTTCCACTGAAGCTTTCTTT	CASSLMGGRTVSTEAFF
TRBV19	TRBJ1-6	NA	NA	TGTGCCAGTAGTATAGGACAGAGCAATTCACCCCTCCACTTT	CASSIGQSNSPLHF
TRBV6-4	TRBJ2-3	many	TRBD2	TGTGCCAGCAGTGACTCACGGGGGGGAGATACGCAGTATTTT	CASSDSRGGDTQYF
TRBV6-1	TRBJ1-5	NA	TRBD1	TGTGCCAGCAGTCCCTGGGGACAGGGCTTTCAGCCCCAGCATTTT	CASSPWGQGFQPQHF
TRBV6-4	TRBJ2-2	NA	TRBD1	TGTGCCAGCAGTCCCTGGGACAGGGGGCGAACCGGGGAGCTGTTTTTT	CASSPWDRGRTGELFF
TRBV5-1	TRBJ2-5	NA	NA	TGCGCCAGCAGCTTGTGGCCAGGGGAAGGGACCCAGTACTTC	CASSLWPGEGTQYF
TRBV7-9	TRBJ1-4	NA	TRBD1	TGTGCCAGTAGCTATTATACAGGGGGAGAGGGTGAAAAACTGTTTTTT	CASSYYTGGEGEKLFF
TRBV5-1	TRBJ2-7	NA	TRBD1	TGCGCCAGCAGGGCCGGGACAGTAACCTACGAGCAGTACTTC	CASRAGTVTYEQYF
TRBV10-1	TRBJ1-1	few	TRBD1	TGCGCCAGCAGAAGACAGGGGGCAGAGAACACTGAAGCTTTCTTT	CASRRQGAENTEAFF
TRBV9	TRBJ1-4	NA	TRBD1	TGTGCCAGCAGCGTCGACAGGGGCGCTGAAAAACTGTTTTTT	CASSVDRGAEKLFF
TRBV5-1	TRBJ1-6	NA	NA	TGCGCCAGCAGCTTGGGGTTCAGTTTCGATAATTCACCCCTCCACTTT	CASSLGFSFDNSPLHF
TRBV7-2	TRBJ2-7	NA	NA	TGTGCCAGCAGTCTAAGCTCCTACGAGCAGTACTTC	CASSLSSYEQYF
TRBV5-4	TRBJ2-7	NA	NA	TGTGCCAGCAGCTTGGAGGGGGGGGCTAGTGAGCAGTACTTC	CASSLEGGASEQYF
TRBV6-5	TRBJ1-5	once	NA	TGTGCCAGCAGCTTTGGGGGGGGACAGCCCCAGCATTTT	CASSFGGGQPQHF
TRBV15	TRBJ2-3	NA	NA	TGTGCCACCAGCAGAGATCAGGCGGGAACACAGTATTTT	CATSRDQAGTQYF
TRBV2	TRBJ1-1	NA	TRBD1	TGTGCCAGCAGTGTACAGGGGGCACTGACTGAAGCTTTCTTT	CASSVQGALTEAFF